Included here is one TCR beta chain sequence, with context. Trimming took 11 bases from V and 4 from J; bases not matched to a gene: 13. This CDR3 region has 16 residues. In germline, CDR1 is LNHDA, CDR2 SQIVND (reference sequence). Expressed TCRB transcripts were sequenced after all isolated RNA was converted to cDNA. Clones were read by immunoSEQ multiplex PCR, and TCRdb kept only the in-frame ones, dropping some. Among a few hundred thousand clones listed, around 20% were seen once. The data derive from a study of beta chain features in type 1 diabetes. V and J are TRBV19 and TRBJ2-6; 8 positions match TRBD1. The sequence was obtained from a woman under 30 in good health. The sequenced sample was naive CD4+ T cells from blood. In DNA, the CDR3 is TGTGCCTCCGTAAAGCAGGGGGCGGAGGGGGCCAACGTCCTGACTTTC. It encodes CASVKQGAEGANVLTF.